The 32 T cell receptor beta chains reported below all come from one sample, sequenced in a study of OX40 agonist ivuxolimab in advanced cancers. TCRdb's table, derived via immunoSEQ multiplex PCR, lists solely in-frame clones and lacks some. The profile shows roughly 62,000 clones, roughly 85% of them singletons. This sample comprised CD4+ or CD8+ T cells sorted from blood, obtained in a trial of the OX40 agonist ivuxolimab. The receptor source for this set is an adult with an advanced solid tumor such as melanoma, head and neck, liver or kidney cancer.

The chain employs TRBV2 and TRBJ1-1, with D tentatively TRBD1 (5 bases). V was trimmed by 6 bases and J by 7 bases, leaving 21 bases between them. The CDR3 has 15 residues. Germline V lookup: CDR1 SNHLY, CDR2 FYNNEI. The CDR3 is CASSYTRDSRIEAFF. The CDR3 DNA follows: TGTGCCAGCAGCTACACCCGAGACAGTAGGATTGAAGCTTTCTTT.

In DNA form, the CDR3 reads TGCGCCAGCAGCCTCGTGTACAGCGGGAGCGGAGAGCAGTTCTTC. Protein sequence: CASSLVYSGSGEQFF. This chain links TRBV5-1 with TRBJ2-1, with TRBD2 matching 8 bases. From germline, CDR1 is SGHRS and CDR2 YFSETQ. CDR3 length: 15 amino acids. Germline trimming cut 4 bases from V and 10 bases from J; bases unmatched to any gene: 13.

The chain has TRBV7-9 and TRBJ2-5; D is perhaps TRBD1 (5 bases). Germline lookup yields CDR1 SEHNR and CDR2 FQNEAQ (reference sequence). This CDR3 is built from 14 residues. V lost 11 bases to trimming and J lost 4 bases, with 20 bases between them. CDR3 in DNA: TGTGCCGGCCGCAACCCGGGTCAGGGAGAGACCCAGTACTTC. It codes for CAGRNPGQGETQYF.

This sequence joins TRBV30 and TRBJ2-3; 10 positions match TRBD2. After removal of 3 bases from V and 4 bases from J, the junction contained 7 bases not matched to a gene. Per germline, CDR1 GTSNPN and CDR2 SVGIG (reference sequence). CDR3 size: 15 residues. Here the CDR3 DNA reads TGTGCCTGGAGAACTCTAGCGGGAGCTGCAGATACGCAGTATTTT. Protein sequence: CAWRTLAGAADTQYF.

The V call is TRBV7-9, the J call TRBJ2-7; 7 bases are shared with TRBD1. The J segment lost 9 bases and the V segment lost 5 bases, leaving 10 bases of the junction unmatched. The length of the CDR3 is 13 residues. Per the germline V gene, CDR1 is SEHNR and CDR2 is FQNEAQ (reference sequence). This CDR3 reads CASSENHRGVQYF. The CDR3 region has the DNA TGTGCCAGCAGCGAGAACCACAGGGGAGTGCAGTACTTC.

The table lists this clone with a count of one. The chain links TRBV6-5 to TRBJ2-2, with D perhaps TRBD1 or TRBD2 (5 bases each). This CDR3 region has 13 residues. CDR1 and CDR2 (germline): MNHEY, SVGAGI. V dropped 3 bases and J dropped 6 bases, with 8 bases sitting between them. Written as DNA, the CDR3 is TGTGCCAGCAGTTATGGGACCGCCGGGGAGCTGTTTTTT. Its translation is CASSYGTAGELFF.

The rearrangement links TRBV2 to TRBJ1-5; TRBD1 aligns across 7 bases. From germline, CDR1 is SNHLY and CDR2 FYNNEI. This CDR3 has 15 residues. Trimming took 6 bases from V and 0 from J; bases not matched to a gene: 5. The CDR3 is CASRGDSYSNQPQHF. The CDR3 DNA sequence: TGTGCCAGCAGGGGGGACAGTTATAGCAATCAGCCCCAGCATTTT. Together with reference TRBV2 and TRBJ1-5, the CDR3 gives the full variable domain: EPEVTQTPSHQVTQMGQEVILRCVPISNHLYFYWYRQILGQKVEFLVSFYNNEISEKSEIFDDQFSVERPDGSNFTLKIRSTKLEDSAMYFCASRGDSYSNQPQHFGDGTRLSIL.

The rearrangement uses TRBV11-3 and TRBJ2-3, with TRBD1 identical over 7 bases. This CDR3 has 14 residues. Trimming took 7 bases from V and 2 from J; bases not matched to a gene: 6. Germline V gene data show CDR1 as SGHNT and CDR2 as YENEEA. Here the CDR3 DNA reads TGTGCCAGCACCGGGACAGATCTCACAGATACGCAGTATTTT. The encoded protein is CASTGTDLTDTQYF.

The gene calls are TRBV7-9 and TRBJ2-5; the D is unclear. The DNA matches TRBJ2-7 better at its end, which makes the J call doubtful. CDR3 size: 12 residues. In germline, CDR1 is SEHNR, CDR2 FQNEAQ (reference sequence). The CDR3: CASSPYGYEQYF. The DNA for the CDR3 is TGTGCCAGCAGCCCCTACGGCTACGAGCAGTACTTC.

J is TRBJ1-3 and V is TRBV2, with D possibly TRBD1 on 5 matching bases. V dropped 5 bases and J dropped 1 base, with 18 bases sitting between them. The CDR3 has 17 residues. CDR1 SNHLY and CDR2 FYNNEI come from the germline V gene. CDR3: CASSRSGDVGSGNTIYF. The CDR3 coding sequence is TGTGCCAGCAGTAGATCGGGGGATGTGGGTTCTGGAAACACCATATATTTT.

The rearrangement links TRBV12-5 to TRBJ2-1; no reliable D call. This CDR3 contains 13 residues. Trimming pared 3 bases from V and 3 bases from J, leaving 6 bases between. From germline, CDR1 is LGHNT and CDR2 FRNRAP. In nucleotides, the CDR3 is TGTGCTAGTGGTTTTGCCCGCTACAATGAGCAGTTCTTC. Translation: CASGFARYNEQFF.

The CDR3 spells CASSLGLQYYNEQFF. DNA of the CDR3: TGTGCCAGCAGCTTAGGTCTCCAGTACTACAATGAGCAGTTCTTC. The V call is TRBV11-3, the J call TRBJ2-1; unclear D gene. The V and J ends lost 1 base and 3 bases respectively, with 10 bases between them. CDR3 length: 15 amino acids. The germline gives CDR1 SGHNT, CDR2 YENEEA.

The rearrangement links TRBV5-6 to TRBJ1-3; tentatively, D is TRBD1 (6 bases). This CDR3 region has 14 residues. Germline-derived CDR1 and CDR2 are SGHDT and YYEEEE. The V end was cut by 4 bases, the J end by 2 bases, with 10 bases between. DNA of the CDR3: TGTGCCAGCAGCCCTTGGGACACTGGAAACACCATATATTTT. The encoded protein is CASSPWDTGNTIYF.

The chain couples TRBV7-9 to TRBJ2-3; D remains ambiguous. The V end lost 3 bases, the J end lost 2 bases, and 12 bases lay between the germline ends. CDR3 length: 15 residues. CDR1 SEHNR and CDR2 FQNEAQ come from the germline V gene (reference sequence). CDR3 region: CASSFMGGYTDTQYF. Here the CDR3 DNA reads TGTGCCAGCAGCTTTATGGGCGGTTACACAGATACGCAGTATTTT.

The rearrangement links TRBV5-4 to TRBJ2-3; possibly TRBD2 for D (5 bases). CDR3 size: 14 residues. The germline V gene has CDR1 SGHNT and CDR2 YYREEE (reference sequence). V was shortened by 2 bases and J by 8 bases, with 15 bases between the two germline ends. The CDR3 DNA sequence: TGTGCCAGCAGCTTCAGAGGGAGTATGGGTACGCAGTATTTT. Protein: CASSFRGSMGTQYF.

This clone appeared a single time. The V call is TRBV2, the J call TRBJ2-7, with 13 bases fitting TRBD2. The CDR3 consists of 15 residues. V lost 2 bases, J lost 3 bases, and 1 base stayed unmatched. In germline, CDR1 is SNHLY, CDR2 FYNNEI. The CDR3 nucleotides read TGTGCCAGCAGTGAAAGGACTAGCGGGAGCTACGAGCAGTACTTC. It yields the protein CASSERTSGSYEQYF.

This clone was seen more than once but under ten times. The V and J genes are TRBV11-2 and TRBJ1-1; no clear D. The germline gives CDR1 SGHAT, CDR2 FQNNGV. CDR3 length equals 13 residues. V gave up 1 base and J gave up 0 bases, with 3 bases separating them. The CDR3 region is CASSLGVNTEAFF. CDR3 DNA: TGTGCCAGCAGCTTAGGGGTGAACACTGAAGCTTTCTTT.

This clone is a singleton in its sample. The gene calls are TRBV30 and TRBJ1-6, with D hard to call. Germline CDR1 and CDR2: GTSNPN and SVGIG (reference sequence). The CDR3 contains 12 residues. Trimming pared 0 bases from V and 7 bases from J, leaving 4 bases between. The CDR3 region has the DNA TGTGCCTGGAGTGTACTCAATTCACCCCTCCACTTT. Amino acid sequence: CAWSVLNSPLHF. Full variable domain (remainder filled in from reference TRBV30 and TRBJ1-6): SQTIHQWPATLVQPVGSPLSLECTVEGTSNPNLYWYRQAAGRGLQLLFYSVGIGQISSEVPQNLSASRPQDRQFILSSKKLLLSDSGFYLCAWSVLNSPLHFGNGTRLTVT.

CDR3 sequence reads: CASRVKTGGGLTNEKLFF. CDR3 nucleotide sequence: TGTGCCAGTAGAGTCAAGACAGGGGGCGGATTAACTAATGAAAAACTGTTTTTT. The chain joins TRBV19 to TRBJ1-4, with TRBD1 matching 10 bases. CDR1 is LNHDA and CDR2 is SQIVND in the germline V gene (reference sequence). The CDR3 sequence is 18 residues long. V lost 6 bases to trimming and J lost 1 base; unmatched junction nucleotides: 11. The variable domain in full, with the rest retrieved from reference TRBV19 and TRBJ1-4, is DGGITQSPKYLFRKEGQNVTLSCEQNLNHDAMYWYRQDPGQGLRLIYYSQIVNDFQKGDIAEGYSVSREKKESFPLTVTSAQKNPTAFYLCASRVKTGGGLTNEKLFFGSGTQLSVL.

This clone was found a few times. The sample contains more than one DNA sequence encoding this CDR3. The chain is built from TRBV18 and TRBJ1-5; D remains unclear. The CDR3 is made up of 13 amino acids. V lost 2 bases and J lost 4, with 6 bases in between. The germline gives CDR1 KGHSH, CDR2 LQKENI. The CDR3 loop reads CASSPGRNQPQHF. The CDR3, as DNA: TGTGCCAGCTCACCAGGCCGTAATCAGCCCCAGCATTTT.

The V and J genes are TRBV9 and TRBJ1-2; TRBD1 is a possible D gene (5 bases). CDR1 and CDR2 (germline): SGDLS, YYNGEE. The CDR3 spans 15 residues. V lost 0 bases and J lost 3, with 12 bases in between. The CDR3 region is CASSVGDGADYGYTF. CDR3 in DNA: TGTGCCAGCAGCGTAGGGGACGGGGCGGACTATGGCTACACCTTC.

The rearrangement uses TRBV6-1 and TRBJ2-7; tentative D call: TRBD1 (6 bases). Trimming shortened V by 5 bases and J by 6 bases, and 20 bases separated the two germline ends. The CDR3 length is 15 residues. Germline V lookup: CDR1 MNHNS, CDR2 SASEGT. The CDR3 coding sequence is TGTGCCAGCAGTCCTCAATTGGACAGTCTAGGCGAGCAGTACTTC. It is translated as CASSPQLDSLGEQYF.

The V gene is TRBV30, the J gene TRBJ2-2, with D perhaps given as TRBD1 or TRBD2 (6 bases each). Germline CDR1 is GTSNPN and CDR2 is SVGIG (reference sequence). V dropped 1 base and J dropped 2 bases, with 14 bases sitting between them. The CDR3 runs to 16 residues. The DNA for the CDR3 is TGTGCCTGGAGTGACTCGGGGGCCACAAACACCGGGGAGCTGTTTTTT. This encodes CAWSDSGATNTGELFF.

CDR3 amino acids: CAWSVLAGDIQYF. The DNA for the CDR3 is TGTGCCTGGAGTGTACTAGCTGGGGACATTCAGTACTTC. This rearrangement joins TRBV30 to TRBJ2-4; D is possibly TRBD2 (6 bases). CDR1 and CDR2 (germline): GTSNPN, SVGIG (reference sequence). The CDR3 is made up of 13 amino acids. V was cut by 0 bases and J by 8 bases, with 11 bases left in between.

CDR3 sequence: CATSRDGLGVLDEQYF. The CDR3 nucleotides are TGTGCCACCAGCAGAGACGGGTTAGGAGTCTTGGACGAGCAGTACTTC. This chain links TRBV15 with TRBJ2-7; unclear D gene. This CDR3 region has 16 residues. V lost 0 bases to trimming and J lost 5 bases, with 17 bases between them. CDR1 is LNHNV and CDR2 is YYDKDF in the germline V gene (reference sequence).

The V and J genes are TRBV21-1 and TRBJ2-3; the D segment call TRBD2 is taken from the table without a DNA check. TRBV21-1 is reported as a pseudogene. The CDR3 is 17 amino acids. The CDR3 DNA reads TGTGCCAGCAGCAAAGGTCAACTAGCGGGAGGGCCGGGTACGCAGTATTTT. Translation: CASSKGQLAGGPGTQYF.

A few counts support this clone. The chain carries TRBV14 and TRBJ2-5, with D uncertain. This CDR3 contains 12 residues. Germline lookup yields CDR1 SGHDN and CDR2 FVKESK. Trimming stripped 4 bases from V and 7 bases from J, with 10 bases between. Here the CDR3 DNA reads TGTGCCAGCAGCCCTCTCTTCGGGACCCAGTACTTC. Residues: CASSPLFGTQYF.

This clone was seen only once. The genes are TRBV28 and TRBJ1-4; maybe TRBD1 (5 bases). CDR1 is MDHEN, CDR2 SYDVKM, per germline. The CDR3 length is 15 residues. With 10 bases removed from V and 7 bases from J, the gap between germline ends came to 22 bases. CDR3 region: CATWSQAPEGEKLFF. The DNA for the CDR3 is TGTGCCACCTGGTCACAGGCCCCTGAGGGTGAAAAACTGTTTTTT.

The chain is built from TRBV5-6 and TRBJ2-7; D remains ambiguous. Germline V gene data show CDR1 as SGHDT and CDR2 as YYEEEE. V was trimmed by 2 bases and J by 7 bases, leaving 16 bases between them. The CDR3 totals 14 residues. CDR3: CASSFFGPSREQYF. The CDR3 DNA is TGTGCCAGCAGCTTCTTTGGACCGTCTCGAGAGCAGTACTTC.

For this clone: One junction end disagrees with the germline gene, perhaps due to a read error. The chain links TRBV7-2 to TRBJ2-2; the D call may be TRBD1 or TRBD2 (5 bases each). The CDR3 totals 14 residues. Germline CDR1 SGHTA, CDR2 FQGNSA. In DNA, the CDR3 is TGTGCCACCAGCAGGGTCGGGGACACCGGGGAGCTGTTTTTT. This encodes CATSRVGDTGELFF.

V and J are TRBV9 and TRBJ2-1; TRBD2 agrees at 9 bases. Per the germline V gene, CDR1 is SGDLS and CDR2 is YYNGEE. The V segment lost 0 bases and the J segment 8 bases; nucleotides outside the gene matches: 6. The CDR3 extends over 15 amino acids. As DNA, the CDR3 is TGTGCCAGCAGCGTAGGAATAGCGGGAGTCGATGAGCAGTTCTTC. It specifies CASSVGIAGVDEQFF. Using reference TRBV9 and TRBJ2-1 for the parts outside the CDR3, the full variable domain is DSGVTQTPKHLITATGQRVTLRCSPRSGDLSVYWYQQSLDQGLQFLIQYYNGEERAKGNILERFSAQQFPDLHSELNLSSLELGDSALYFCASSVGIAGVDEQFFGPGTRLTVL.

The chain recombines TRBV19 with TRBJ2-3, with D possibly matching TRBD1 (5 bases). The CDR3 consists of 15 residues. V lost 5 bases and J lost 6, with 18 bases in between. The V gene's germline CDR1 is LNHDA and CDR2 SQIVND (reference sequence). Here the CDR3 DNA reads TGTGCCAGTAGTCCTTCTGATGGGGCCGGTGATACGCAGTATTTT. This encodes CASSPSDGAGDTQYF. Full variable domain (missing parts from reference TRBV19 and TRBJ2-3): DGGITQSPKYLFRKEGQNVTLSCEQNLNHDAMYWYRQDPGQGLRLIYYSQIVNDFQKGDIAEGYSVSREKKESFPLTVTSAQKNPTAFYLCASSPSDGAGDTQYFGPGTRLTVL.